The rows below give T cell receptor beta chains drawn from one sample of a study of T cell repertoires in cytomegalovirus infection. No antigen has been identified for these receptors. TCRdb recomputed calls from the reads with MiXCR, one row per CDR3 protein. The repertoire includes about 350,000 distinct CDR3 sequences, 34% of them detected once, and about 13% sits in the top ten. The input for sequencing was cultured PBMCs, taken from culture after CMV antigen stimulation. The receptors stem from a human donor in good health (CMV status not recorded). Some clones in this sample may be carry-over from other donors' samples. Both conserved end residues are part of each CDR3. A D gene is named only where the DNA matches it firmly.

TRBJ2-3	TRBV7-2	TRBD2	CASSILAGADTQYF
TRBJ1-5	TRBV19	.	CASSIGSLGQPQHF
TRBJ2-1	TRBV6-1	.	CASSEEWNEQFF
TRBJ1-1	TRBV5-4	.	CASSLDGGLPREAFF
TRBJ2-6	TRBV7-2	.	CASSNTGSGANVLTF
TRBJ1-1	TRBV11-2	.	CASSFQTGLNTEAFF
TRBJ2-2	TRBV2	.	CASSSGEAGELFF
TRBJ1-1	TRBV27	.	CASSRGLSGEAFF
TRBJ2-5	TRBV11-3	TRBD1	CASSSTGMIETQYF
TRBJ1-3	TRBV6-6	TRBD1	CASSYSTGASGNTIYF
TRBJ2-1	TRBV20-1	.	CSAKIRGPNEQFF
TRBJ2-1	TRBV7-4	.	CASSLSPGTYNEQFF
TRBJ2-3	TRBV11-2	.	CASSQAVDTQYF
TRBJ2-1	TRBV12-3/TRBV12-4	TRBD2	CASSTALASGRDEQFF
TRBJ1-5	TRBV5-6	.	CASSFWAFNQPQHF
TRBJ2-7	TRBV7-2	TRBD1	CASSPRDRGWTEQYF
TRBJ2-1	TRBV12-3/TRBV12-4	TRBD2	CATSGLAILGDEQFF
TRBJ1-2	TRBV10-3	TRBD1	CAISSRRRDRRANYGYTF
TRBJ1-1	TRBV7-8	.	CASSYGALGTEAFF
TRBJ1-2	TRBV4-1	TRBD1	CAATWRRDRGFIKDGYTF
TRBJ2-2	TRBV4-1	.	CASSPEDMPNTGELFF
TRBJ1-1	TRBV7-9	TRBD1	CASSLETGITEAFF
TRBJ1-5	TRBV7-9	.	CASSPLSNQPQHF
TRBJ2-2	TRBV7-6	TRBD1	CASSPPGQSIGGELFF
TRBJ1-3	TRBV7-2	TRBD1	CASRAGTGGNTIYF
TRBJ1-1	TRBV7-2	.	CASSRWGNEAFF
TRBJ2-3	TRBV7-2	.	CASSLGEYTQYF
TRBJ1-1	TRBV7-2	TRBD1	CASSPGQRTEAFF
TRBJ2-5	TRBV7-2	TRBD2	CASSSKTSGTETQYF
TRBJ1-4	TRBV2	.	CASRLQGSTNEKLFF
TRBJ1-1	TRBV27	.	CASSYRGSNTEAFF
TRBJ2-2	TRBV2	TRBD2	CASNAETSAGELFF
TRBJ2-2	TRBV11-3	.	CASSLEDRLAPGTGELFF
TRBJ2-3	TRBV7-2	TRBD2	CASSLAGTCGRTDTQYF
TRBJ2-2	TRBV6-2/TRBV6-3	.	CASSYSASGRGDTGELFF
TRBJ2-5	TRBV28	TRBD1	CASSLAQGAGETQYF
TRBJ1-1	TRBV7-2	.	CASSPFHTGSEAFF
TRBJ2-1	TRBV28	.	CASSLGRIEQFF
TRBJ2-1	TRBV27	.	CASSLGLRGPSYNEQFF
TRBJ1-1	TRBV12-3/TRBV12-4	TRBD1	CASSLLGTVNTEAFF
TRBJ2-4	TRBV6-2/TRBV6-3	.	CASSQGERGNIQYF
TRBJ1-5	TRBV6-2/TRBV6-3	TRBD1	CASSPLRDSYQPQHF
TRBJ2-3	TRBV19	.	CASSAGQSTDTQYF
TRBJ2-1	TRBV12-3/TRBV12-4	.	CDLLWQFF